This T cell receptor (beta chain) originates from a study of T cell responses to AZD1222 COVID-19 vaccine. Study-wide context: It was second doses at about 4 or about 12 weeks that were pooled. Study observations and caveats: Breadth and depth of Spike-specific TCRs rose after two AZD1222 doses.

CDR1 is MNHEY and CDR2 is SVGAGI in the germline V gene. The CDR3 length is 14 residues. Trimming stripped 5 bases from V and 2 bases from J, with 12 bases between. To note about this clone: Its antigen remains unidentified.

Method: immunoSEQ multiplex PCR; TCRdb's copy keeps in-frame clones and lacks some. This sample carries some 180,000 clones, 85% to 95% of them seen once, and the ten largest clones take approximately 1.5%. The receptor's source is an adult in good health. The source material was peripheral blood, sampled on day 0 of AZD1222 vaccination. The V gene is TRBV6-5, the J gene TRBJ2-5; possible D gene TRBD2, 5 bases. CDR3 residues: CASSRTSGQETQYF. CDR3 bases: TGTGCCAGCAGTCGAACGTCGGGGCAAGAGACCCAGTACTTC.